Below, 7 T cell receptor beta chains from the same sample are listed, as sequenced in a study of blood T cell repertoires in COVID-19. Profiling relied on immunoSEQ multiplex PCR, and the TCRdb table lists in-frame clones only, not all of them. The table has 200,000 to 300,000 clones, 84% seen once; the top ten hold roughly 1.4%. The specimen sequenced was peripheral blood. The origin of the receptors is a woman between 40 and 55 years old who had recovered from COVID-19.

V is TRBV10-3 and J is TRBJ1-1, with 8 bases identical to TRBD1. The CDR3 extends over 15 amino acids. Trimming removed 6 bases from V and 4 bases from J; junction bases left unmatched: 10. Germline V gene lookup returns CDR1 ENHRY and CDR2 SYGVKD. In DNA form, the CDR3 reads TGTGCCATCAGCCCCCAAATAACAGGGGGCACTGAAGCTTTCTTT. Protein sequence: CAISPQITGGTEAFF.

CDR3 sequence reads: CASSFSSGGAGELFF. The CDR3 region has the DNA TGTGCCAGCAGTTTTTCTAGCGGGGGGGCCGGGGAGCTGTTTTTT. The chain links TRBV28 to TRBJ2-2; 12 bases map to TRBD2. Germline-derived CDR1 and CDR2 are MDHEN and SYDVKM. This CDR3 has 15 amino acids. Trimming took 3 bases from V and 6 from J; bases not matched to a gene: 2.

This chain connects TRBV2 to TRBJ1-5, with TRBD1 matching over 9 bases. The CDR3 extends over 13 amino acids. With 7 bases clipped from V and 5 bases from J, the junction kept 3 bases outside the gene matches. The germline CDR1 and CDR2 sequences are SNHLY and FYNNEI. The CDR3 DNA sequence: TGTGCCAGCATGGGGACAGGGTATCAGCCCCAGCATTTT. It is translated as CASMGTGYQPQHF.

In DNA form, the CDR3 reads TGTGCCAGCAGTTTAGGAGGGCCCCAGCATTTT. Its protein product is CASSLGGPQHF. J is TRBJ1-5 and V is TRBV12-3 or TRBV12-4; D not resolved. This CDR3 region has 11 residues. The V end was cut by 1 base, the J end by 9 bases, with 4 bases between.

The CDR3 DNA follows: TGTGCCAGTAGTGCAGGAGACGGACAGAACACCGGGGAGCTGTTTTTT. The encoded protein is CASSAGDGQNTGELFF. The V call is TRBV19, the J call TRBJ2-2, with D possibly matching TRBD1 (5 bases). Germline CDR1 is LNHDA and CDR2 is SQIVND (reference sequence). The CDR3 runs 16 residues. Trimming pared 5 bases from V and 1 base from J, leaving 14 bases between. The complete variable domain, with remaining parts taken from reference TRBV19 and TRBJ2-2, reads DGGITQSPKYLFRKEGQNVTLSCEQNLNHDAMYWYRQDPGQGLRLIYYSQIVNDFQKGDIAEGYSVSREKKESFPLTVTSAQKNPTAFYLCASSAGDGQNTGELFFGEGSRLTVL.

This clone has only one observation. V is TRBV6-8 and J is TRBJ2-7; 9 bases match TRBD1. The CDR3 covers 16 residues. V shed 2 bases, J shed 5 bases, and the junction held 10 bases outside the gene matches. CDR1 is MNHGY and CDR2 is SAAAGT in the germline V gene. The CDR3 nucleotides are TGTGCCAGCAGTTACACGGGACAGGGAGGGACCCACGAGCAGTACTTC. It is translated as CASSYTGQGGTHEQYF.

This chain uses TRBV7-2 with TRBJ2-7; TRBD2 is a possible D gene (6 bases). This CDR3 comprises 13 residues. The V and J ends lost 5 bases and 0 bases respectively, with 8 bases between them. Germline CDR1 SGHTA, CDR2 FQGNSA. This CDR3 is CASSGGISYEQYF. CDR3 nucleotides: TGTGCCAGCAGCGGGGGGATCTCCTACGAGCAGTACTTC.